This T cell receptor (beta chain) came from a study of cytomegalovirus exposure and HLA in healthy donors. Study at large: The early release's HLA-typed donors yielded 78 million or so unique TCRs.

V shed 1 base and J 7 bases; nucleotides not matched to a gene: 7. Germline CDR1 and CDR2: LGHNT and FRNRAP. This CDR3 contains 14 residues. It was with 60 Vbeta and 13 Jbeta primers that the PCR ran. Some clones are missing from TCRdb's copy, which holds only in-frame ones; the method was immunoSEQ multiplex PCR. The table counts 100,000 to 150,000 clones; over 1.5% lies in the top ten. The chain couples TRBV12-5 to TRBJ2-7; the match to TRBD1 covers 7 bases. Material for sequencing was PBMCs. The TCR originated in a man in his late teens or twenties in good health and CMV-seronegative. The CDR3 is CASGLDRGPWEQYF. DNA for the CDR3: TGTGCTAGTGGTTTGGACAGGGGCCCTTGGGAGCAGTACTTC.